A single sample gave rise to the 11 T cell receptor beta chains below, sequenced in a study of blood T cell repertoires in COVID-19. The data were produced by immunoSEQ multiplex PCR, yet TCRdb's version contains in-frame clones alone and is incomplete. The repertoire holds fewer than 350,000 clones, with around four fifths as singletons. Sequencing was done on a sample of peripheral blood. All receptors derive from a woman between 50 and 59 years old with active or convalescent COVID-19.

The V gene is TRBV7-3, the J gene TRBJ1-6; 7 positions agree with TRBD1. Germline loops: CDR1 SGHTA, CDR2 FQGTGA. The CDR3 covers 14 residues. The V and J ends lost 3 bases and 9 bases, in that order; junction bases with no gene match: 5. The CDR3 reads CASSFRNRGSPLHF. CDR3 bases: TGTGCCAGCAGCTTCCGGAACAGGGGTTCACCCCTCCACTTT.

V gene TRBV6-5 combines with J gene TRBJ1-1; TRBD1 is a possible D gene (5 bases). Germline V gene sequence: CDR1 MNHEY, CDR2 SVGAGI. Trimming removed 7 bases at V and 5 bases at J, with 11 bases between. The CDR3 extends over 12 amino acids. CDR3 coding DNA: TGTGCCAGCACCAATGGGGGGACTGAAGCTTTCTTT. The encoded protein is CASTNGGTEAFF.

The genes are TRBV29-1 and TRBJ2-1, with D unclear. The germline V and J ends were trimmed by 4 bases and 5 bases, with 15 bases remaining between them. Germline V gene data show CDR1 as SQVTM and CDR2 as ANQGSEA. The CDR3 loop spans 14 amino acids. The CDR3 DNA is TGCAGCGTTGTCGAGGTCTTGCGTAACAATGAGCAGTTCTTC. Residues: CSVVEVLRNNEQFF.

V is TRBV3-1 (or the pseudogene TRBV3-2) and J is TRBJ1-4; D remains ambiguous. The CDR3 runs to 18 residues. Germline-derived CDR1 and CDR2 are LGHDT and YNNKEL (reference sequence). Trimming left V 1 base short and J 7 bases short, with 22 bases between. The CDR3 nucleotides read TGTGCCAGCAGCCAAGGCCTTAAAGAGGTCGTCCGGAGTGAAAAACTGTTTTTT. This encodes CASSQGLKEVVRSEKLFF.

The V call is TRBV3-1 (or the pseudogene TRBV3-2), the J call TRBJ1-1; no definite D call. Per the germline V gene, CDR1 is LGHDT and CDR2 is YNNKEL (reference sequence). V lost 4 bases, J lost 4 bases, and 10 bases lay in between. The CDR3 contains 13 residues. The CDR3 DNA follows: TGTGCCAGCAGCCTCATCCGGGGCACTGAAGCTTTCTTT. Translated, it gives CASSLIRGTEAFF.

The CDR3 bases are TGTGCCAGCAGTGCTTCAGGGGATCCCGTGAACACTGAAGCTTTCTTT. Residues: CASSASGDPVNTEAFF. The chain uses TRBV2 and TRBJ1-1, with D tentatively TRBD1 (6 bases). Germline V gene lookup returns CDR1 SNHLY and CDR2 FYNNEI. The V end was cut by 4 bases, the J end by 0 bases, with 15 bases between. CDR3 length: 16 residues.

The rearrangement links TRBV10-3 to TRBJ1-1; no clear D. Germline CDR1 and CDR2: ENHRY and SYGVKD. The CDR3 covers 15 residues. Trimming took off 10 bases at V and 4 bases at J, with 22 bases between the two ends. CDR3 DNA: TGTGCCACATCGGTTCGAGAGGGAGCCCCCACTGAAGCTTTCTTT. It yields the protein CATSVREGAPTEAFF.

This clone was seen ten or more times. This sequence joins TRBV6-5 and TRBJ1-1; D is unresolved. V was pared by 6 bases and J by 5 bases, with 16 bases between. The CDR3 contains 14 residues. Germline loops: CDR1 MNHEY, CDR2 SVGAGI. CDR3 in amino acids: CASRDHPSGTEAFF. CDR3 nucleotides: TGTGCCAGCAGAGATCATCCTTCGGGTACTGAAGCTTTCTTT.

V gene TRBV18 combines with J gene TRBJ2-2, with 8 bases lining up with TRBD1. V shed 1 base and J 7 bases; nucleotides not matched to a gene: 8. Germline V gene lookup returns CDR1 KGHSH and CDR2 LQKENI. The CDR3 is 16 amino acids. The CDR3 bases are TGTGCCAGCTCACCACGTAGGACAGGGACGATCGGGGAGCTGTTTTTT. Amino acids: CASSPRRTGTIGELFF.

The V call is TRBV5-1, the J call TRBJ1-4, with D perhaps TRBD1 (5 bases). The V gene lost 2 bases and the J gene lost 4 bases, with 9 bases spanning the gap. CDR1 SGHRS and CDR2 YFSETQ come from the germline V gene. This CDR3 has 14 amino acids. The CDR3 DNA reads TGCGCCAGCAGCTTCGGGGGGGATAATGAAAAACTGTTTTTT. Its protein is CASSFGGDNEKLFF.

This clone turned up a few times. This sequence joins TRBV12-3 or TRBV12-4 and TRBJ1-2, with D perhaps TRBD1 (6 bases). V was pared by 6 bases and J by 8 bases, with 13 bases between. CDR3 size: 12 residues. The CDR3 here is CASSNRVSGYTF. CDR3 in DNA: TGTGCCAGCAGCAACAGGGTATCCGGCTACACCTTC.